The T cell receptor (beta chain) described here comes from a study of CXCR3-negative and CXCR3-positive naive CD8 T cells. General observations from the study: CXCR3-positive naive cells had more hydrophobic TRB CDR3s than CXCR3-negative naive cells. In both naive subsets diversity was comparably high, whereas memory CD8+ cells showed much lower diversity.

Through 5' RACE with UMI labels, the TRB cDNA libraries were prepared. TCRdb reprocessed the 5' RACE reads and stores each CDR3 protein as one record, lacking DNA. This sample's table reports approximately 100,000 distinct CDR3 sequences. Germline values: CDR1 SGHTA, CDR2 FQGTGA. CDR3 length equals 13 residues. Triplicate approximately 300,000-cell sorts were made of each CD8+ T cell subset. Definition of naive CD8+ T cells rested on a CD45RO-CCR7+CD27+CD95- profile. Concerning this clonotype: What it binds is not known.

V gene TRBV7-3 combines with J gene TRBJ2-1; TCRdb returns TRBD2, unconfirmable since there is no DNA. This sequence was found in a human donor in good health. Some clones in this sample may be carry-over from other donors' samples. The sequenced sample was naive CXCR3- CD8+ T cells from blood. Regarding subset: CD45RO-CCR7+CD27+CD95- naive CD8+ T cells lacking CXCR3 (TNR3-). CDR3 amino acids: CASSLTSGGEQFF.